The T cell receptor beta chain under discussion was sequenced for a study of cytomegalovirus exposure and HLA in healthy donors. General study findings and limits: A highly shared variant cluster was judged a likely technical artifact. In vitro experiments confirmed that a few CMV-associated chains were specific for CMV antigens.

The PCR employed 60 Vbeta primers together with 13 Jbeta primers. Profiling relied on immunoSEQ multiplex PCR, and the TCRdb table lists in-frame clones only, not all of them. The sample has hundreds of thousands of clones; around nine tenths are singletons. About this clone: As yet, its antigen is unknown.

V lost 6 bases to trimming and J lost 4 bases; unmatched junction nucleotides: 4. The CDR3 spans 13 residues. Germline assignment: CDR1 SGHDN and CDR2 FVKESK. The source is a woman under 30 in good health and CMV-seronegative. The sample taken for sequencing was PBMCs. The rearrangement links TRBV14 to TRBJ2-7, with 9 positions matching TRBD1. This chain's CDR3 is CASRGQGRYEQYF. CDR3 in DNA: TGTGCCAGCAGGGGACAGGGAAGGTACGAGCAGTACTTC.